The 26 T cell receptor beta chains in this list originate from one sample, sequenced in a study of shared clonotypes between healthy human individuals. It was CD45RO-negative cells, positively selected for CCR7, that made up naive CD8 cells, with terminally differentiated effector memory CD45RA+ cells excluded. The data were produced by immunoSEQ multiplex PCR, yet TCRdb's version contains in-frame clones alone and is incomplete. The sample holds over 2 million clones, about 95% seen once. Sequencing was carried out using naive CD8+ T cells sorted from blood. All receptors come from a man aged 18 to 30 in good health.

This chain links TRBV5-1 with TRBJ1-1, with D perhaps TRBD1 (6 bases). CDR1 and CDR2 (germline): SGHRS, YFSETQ. The CDR3 extends over 16 amino acids. The V and J ends lost 0 bases and 3 bases respectively, with 15 bases between them. The CDR3, as DNA: TGCGCCAGCAGCTTGGGGGCCGGGGGCTGGTACACTGAAGCTTTCTTT. Its translation: CASSLGAGGWYTEAFF.

This clone was recorded only once. Other DNA sequences from this sample encode an identical CDR3 as well. The chain recombines TRBV5-6 with TRBJ1-1; the D gene is possibly TRBD1 (5 bases). Per germline, CDR1 SGHDT and CDR2 YYEEEE. This CDR3 is 16 amino acids long. Trimming cost V 0 bases and J 0 bases, with 12 bases left between them. CDR3 protein: CASSLVGEGMNTEAFF. The CDR3 DNA follows: TGTGCCAGCAGCTTGGTTGGGGAGGGGATGAACACTGAAGCTTTCTTT.

The chain carries TRBV7-9 and TRBJ2-5, with TRBD2 matching over 8 bases. The trim removed 5 bases at V and 3 bases at J, leaving 2 bases unmatched. CDR1 and CDR2 (germline): SEHNR, FQNEAQ (reference sequence). The CDR3 is 13 amino acids. DNA for the CDR3: TGTGCCAGCAGCCATAGCGGGGAAGAGACCCAGTACTTC. Translating gives CASSHSGEETQYF.

The V and J genes are TRBV2 and TRBJ2-2; D is unresolved. Trimming stripped 2 bases from V and 2 bases from J, with 6 bases between. CDR1 and CDR2 (germline): SNHLY, FYNNEI. The CDR3 is 14 amino acids. The DNA of the CDR3 is TGTGCCAGCAGTGAACACAGAAACACCGGGGAGCTGTTTTTT. It is translated as CASSEHRNTGELFF.

The rearrangement uses TRBV18 and TRBJ2-7; D may be TRBD2 (6 bases). Germline CDR1 reads KGHSH; CDR2 reads LQKENI. V lost 4 bases, J lost 6 bases, and 13 bases lay in between. The CDR3 covers 13 residues. In DNA, the CDR3 is TGTGCCAGCTCACTACTAGCTTCTGGCGAGCAGTACTTC. This encodes CASSLLASGEQYF.

This chain uses TRBV4-3 with TRBJ2-5; 9 nucleotides match TRBD2. Matching the DNA end better, TRBJ2-7 makes the J call doubtful. This CDR3 is 15 amino acids long. Germline CDR1 LGHNA, CDR2 YSLEER. The CDR3 sequence: CASSQETSGLYEQYF. Here the CDR3 DNA reads TGCGCCAGCAGCCAAGAAACTAGCGGGTTATACGAGCAGTACTTC.

Turning to this clone: Additional DNA sequences in this sample encode the identical CDR3. V usage is TRBV4-1 and J usage is TRBJ2-7, with D perhaps TRBD2 (5 bases). The CDR3 is 15 amino acids. CDR1 and CDR2 from the germline V gene are MGHRA and YSYEKL. Trimming pared 1 base from V and 0 bases from J, leaving 10 bases between. The CDR3 protein is CASSQGRSSSYEQYF. CDR3 in DNA: TGCGCCAGCAGCCAAGGGAGGAGCAGCTCCTACGAGCAGTACTTC.

A remark on this clone: At the DNA level, this CDR3 is encoded by other sequences in the same sample as well. In DNA form, the CDR3 reads TGCGCCAGCAGCTTGGCAGGGCCCACTGAAGCTTTCTTT. Translated, it gives CASSLAGPTEAFF. The chain has TRBV5-1 and TRBJ1-1, with D perhaps matching TRBD1 (5 bases). This CDR3 contains 13 residues. The germline V gene encodes CDR1 SGHRS and CDR2 YFSETQ. V dropped 0 bases and J dropped 4 bases, with 7 bases sitting between them.

DNA of the CDR3: TGCACCAGCAGCCAACGCAAAGCGGGCCCGGCCTCCTACGAGCAGTACTTC. This encodes CTSSQRKAGPASYEQYF. V usage is TRBV1 and J usage is TRBJ2-7; the DNA was not compared with TRBD2, the D call given in the table. TRBV1 is shown as a pseudogene. The CDR3 consists of 17 residues.

The genes are TRBV29-1 and TRBJ2-1, with 16 bases identical to TRBD2. Germline assignment: CDR1 SQVTM and CDR2 ANQGSEA. The trim removed 7 bases at V and 5 bases at J, leaving 5 bases unmatched. CDR3 size: 15 residues. The CDR3 here is CSARGLAGGHNEQFF. As DNA, the CDR3 is TGCAGCGCCCGGGGACTAGCGGGAGGGCACAATGAGCAGTTCTTC.

The rearrangement links TRBV29-1 to TRBJ2-2, with D hard to call. Trimming stripped 5 bases from V and 6 bases from J, with 7 bases between. Looked up from germline, CDR1 is SQVTM and CDR2 is ANQGSEA. This CDR3 contains 11 residues. CDR3 nucleotide sequence: TGCAGCGTTTTCACGTCCGGGGAGCTGTTTTTT. Its translation is CSVFTSGELFF.

V usage is TRBV9 and J usage is TRBJ1-1; no clear D. Trimming took off 3 bases at V and 1 base at J, with 10 bases between the two ends. The CDR3 spans 14 residues. Germline CDR1 SGDLS, CDR2 YYNGEE. The CDR3 sequence is CASSERQSNTEAFF. The CDR3 nucleotides are TGTGCCAGCAGCGAAAGGCAGTCGAACACTGAAGCTTTCTTT.

To note about this clone: The junction shows a germline mismatch at one end, possibly a read error. The chain links TRBV7-7 to TRBJ2-1; D might be TRBD1 (5 bases). Germline values: CDR1 SSHAT, CDR2 FNYEAQ (reference sequence). CDR3 size: 13 residues. CDR3 loop: CASSPTVYNEQFF. The CDR3 nucleotides are TGTGCTAGCAGCCCGACAGTCTACAATGAGCAGTTCTTC.

V usage is TRBV2 and J usage is TRBJ2-7; 14 bases agree with TRBD2. Unmatched junction bases numbered 5, after V lost 4 bases and J lost 3 bases. The CDR3 is 16 amino acids. CDR1 is SNHLY and CDR2 is FYNNEI in the germline V gene. CDR3 loop: CASSAGLAGEGYEQYF. DNA of the CDR3: TGTGCCAGCAGTGCGGGACTAGCGGGGGAGGGCTACGAGCAGTACTTC. The full variable domain, with the rest looked up from reference TRBV2 and TRBJ2-7, is EPEVTQTPSHQVTQMGQEVILRCVPISNHLYFYWYRQILGQKVEFLVSFYNNEISEKSEIFDDQFSVERPDGSNFTLKIRSTKLEDSAMYFCASSAGLAGEGYEQYFGPGTRLTVT.

The V gene is TRBV5-1, the J gene TRBJ2-7; 7 nucleotides line up with TRBD1. The CDR3 has 15 residues. V shed 0 bases, J shed 4 bases, and the junction held 7 bases outside the gene matches. Germline CDR1 reads SGHRS; CDR2 reads YFSETQ. Written as DNA, the CDR3 is TGCGCCAGCAGCTTGGCCGCACAGGGGCATTACGAGCAGTACTTC. Its protein is CASSLAAQGHYEQYF.

This rearrangement joins TRBV7-8 to TRBJ2-3; a weak D match, TRBD1 (6 bases). CDR1 is SGHVS, CDR2 FQNEAQ, per germline. V gave up 0 bases and J gave up 2 bases, with 12 bases separating them. The CDR3 runs 16 residues. The CDR3 spells CASSLARGHYTDTQYF. The CDR3 coding sequence is TGTGCCAGCAGCTTAGCCAGGGGCCATTACACAGATACGCAGTATTTT. The full variable domain, completed using reference TRBV7-8 and TRBJ2-3, is GAGVSQSPRYKVAKRGQDVALRCDPISGHVSLFWYQQALGQGPEFLTYFQNEAQLDKSGLPSDRFFAERPEGSVSTLKIQRTQQEDSAVYLCASSLARGHYTDTQYFGPGTRLTVL.

In its sample, this clone was seen a few times. Other nucleotide sequences in the sample specify the same CDR3. The gene calls are TRBV27 and TRBJ2-7; 13 bases line up with TRBD2. The germline V gene has CDR1 MNHEY and CDR2 SMNVEV (reference sequence). CDR3 size: 14 residues. The ends lost 6 bases at V and 5 bases at J; junction bases unmatched: 4. Here the CDR3 reads CASSPGLAGDEQYF. CDR3 bases: TGTGCCAGCAGCCCAGGACTAGCGGGGGACGAGCAGTACTTC.

On this clone: Other DNA sequences from this sample encode an identical CDR3 as well. The gene calls are TRBV20-1 and TRBJ1-1, with D unclear. Trimming shortened V by 0 bases and J by 6 bases, and 5 bases separated the two germline ends. This CDR3 spans 11 amino acids. Germline loops: CDR1 DFQATT, CDR2 SNEGSKA (reference sequence). The CDR3 DNA sequence: TGCAGTGCTAGAGACAGCGCTGAAGCTTTCTTT. Translation gives CSARDSAEAFF.

V is TRBV28 and J is TRBJ2-5, with 9 bases fitting TRBD1. There are 16 residues in the CDR3. J was trimmed by 4 bases and V by 2 bases; bases with no gene match: 8. Germline values: CDR1 MDHEN, CDR2 SYDVKM. Here the CDR3 reads CASSLLGTGQAETQYF. The CDR3 nucleotides are TGTGCCAGCAGTTTACTTGGGACAGGGCAGGCAGAGACCCAGTACTTC.

The V gene is TRBV7-9, the J gene TRBJ1-1, with a tentative D call TRBD1 (5 bases). The V end lost 2 bases, the J end lost 10 bases, and 17 bases lay between the germline ends. This CDR3 comprises 14 residues. Germline CDR1 is SEHNR and CDR2 is FQNEAQ (reference sequence). This CDR3 reads CASSLKRWGEAAFF. In DNA form, the CDR3 reads TGTGCCAGCAGCTTAAAGAGGTGGGGGGAAGCAGCTTTCTTT. The complete variable domain, with remaining parts taken from reference TRBV7-9 and TRBJ1-1, reads DTGVSQNPRHKITKRGQNVTFRCDPISEHNRLYWYRQTLGQGPEFLTYFQNEAQLEKSRLLSDRFSAERPKGSFSTLEIQRTEQGDSAMYLCASSLKRWGEAAFFGQGTRLTVV.

V and J are TRBV5-1 and TRBJ2-3; 8 bases are a match to TRBD2. CDR3 length equals 16 residues. The junction had 9 bases not matched to a gene; V was cut back by 0 bases and J by 6 bases. Per the germline V gene, CDR1 is SGHRS and CDR2 is YFSETQ. The CDR3 loop is CASSLAGLAFGDTQYF. The CDR3, as DNA: TGCGCCAGCAGCTTGGCAGGACTAGCTTTCGGTGATACGCAGTATTTT.

This clone was counted once. The rearrangement links TRBV7-6 to TRBJ2-2; no definite D call. V was cut by 7 bases and J by 5 bases, with 8 bases left in between. This CDR3 is built from 12 residues. Germline-derived CDR1 and CDR2 are SGHVS and FNYEAQ. CDR3 loop: CASMSPTGELFF. CDR3 coding DNA: TGTGCCAGCATGTCTCCAACCGGGGAGCTGTTTTTT.

The chain links TRBV4-3 to TRBJ2-7; the D gene is possibly TRBD2 (6 bases). The CDR3 is made up of 15 amino acids. Deletions cut 1 base from V and 4 bases from J, with 14 bases between. CDR1 and CDR2 (germline): LGHNA, YSLEER. The CDR3 nucleotides read TGCGCCAGCAGCCAAGGGAGCGGGTTCCAATACGAGCAGTACTTC. Translating gives CASSQGSGFQYEQYF.

This chain joins TRBV7-9 and TRBJ1-5; no clear D gene. Germline CDR1 SEHNR, CDR2 FQNEAQ (reference sequence). The V gene lost 7 bases and the J gene lost 1 base, with 14 bases spanning the gap. This CDR3 has 15 amino acids. CDR3 coding DNA: TGTGCCAGCATACGTGTGGCCCGAAGCAATCAGCCCCAGCATTTT. Translating gives CASIRVARSNQPQHF.

This clone was seen only once. The V call is TRBV18, the J call TRBJ2-7, with D hard to call. This CDR3 comprises 16 residues. The germline V gene has CDR1 KGHSH and CDR2 LQKENI. V was cut by 2 bases and J by 5 bases, with 19 bases left in between. Here the CDR3 reads CASSPDEAVVIDEQYF. CDR3 sequence (DNA): TGTGCCAGCTCACCAGATGAGGCAGTTGTAATCGACGAGCAGTACTTC.

The V call is TRBV6-1, the J call TRBJ2-7; a weak D match, TRBD2 (5 bases). The germline V gene has CDR1 MNHNS and CDR2 SASEGT. This CDR3 spans 12 amino acids. V was clipped by 5 bases and J by 5 bases, with 10 bases between them. Written as DNA, the CDR3 is TGTGCCAGCAGTCCTATCGGGGACGAGCAGTACTTC. Its protein product is CASSPIGDEQYF.